One sample yielded the 5 T cell receptor beta chains listed below, sequenced in a study of blood T cell repertoires in COVID-19. Profiling relied on immunoSEQ multiplex PCR, and the TCRdb table lists in-frame clones only, not all of them. The sample yields roughly 290,000 clones, roughly 87% seen once. The sample consisted of PBMCs or T cells enriched from blood (not recorded which). These receptor sequences come from a middle-aged woman who had recovered from COVID-19.

The chain joins TRBV28 to TRBJ2-7; TRBD1 aligns across 11 bases. CDR1 is MDHEN, CDR2 SYDVKM, per germline. The CDR3 is made up of 16 amino acids. The junction had 13 bases not matched to a gene; V was cut back by 5 bases and J by 7 bases. The CDR3 coding sequence is TGTGCCAGCAGTCTAAAGGACAGGGGGCGCCGAGGGGAGCAGTACTTC. Translated: CASSLKDRGRRGEQYF.

The rearrangement joins TRBV7-2 to TRBJ1-5; 7 bases agree with TRBD1. Germline CDR1 reads SGHTA; CDR2 reads FQGNSA. With 5 bases clipped from V and 2 bases from J, the junction kept 3 bases outside the gene matches. The CDR3 spans 14 residues. CDR3 amino acids: CASSLDRGNQPQHF. The CDR3 region has the DNA TGTGCCAGCAGCCTCGACAGGGGCAATCAGCCCCAGCATTTT. Full variable domain (outside the CDR3, taken from reference TRBV7-2 and TRBJ1-5): GAGVSQSPSNKVTEKGKDVELRCDPISGHTALYWYRQSLGQGLEFLIYFQGNSAPDKSGLPSDRFSAERTGGSVSTLTIQRTQQEDSAVYLCASSLDRGNQPQHFGDGTRLSIL.

The V call is TRBV28, the J call TRBJ2-5; maybe TRBD1 (5 bases). V lost 6 bases and J 5 bases, leaving 19 bases between the germline ends. The CDR3 is made up of 15 amino acids. CDR1 is MDHEN and CDR2 is SYDVKM in the germline V gene. The chain's CDR3 is CASSPAGLNTETQYF. In nucleotides, the CDR3 is TGTGCCAGCAGCCCAGCAGGGCTCAATACGGAGACCCAGTACTTC. Full variable domain (outside the CDR3, taken from reference TRBV28 and TRBJ2-5): DVKVTQSSRYLVKRTGEKVFLECVQDMDHENMFWYRQDPGLGLRLIYFSYDVKMKEKGDIPEGYSVSREKKERFSLILESASTNQTSMYLCASSPAGLNTETQYFGPGTRLLVL.

V usage is TRBV28 and J usage is TRBJ2-7; the match to TRBD2 covers 7 bases. Germline lookup yields CDR1 MDHEN and CDR2 SYDVKM. After removal of 7 bases from V and 3 bases from J, the junction contained 12 bases not matched to a gene. The CDR3 runs to 15 residues. The CDR3 reads CASTLGLAEVYEQYF. As DNA, the CDR3 is TGTGCCAGCACCCTAGGGCTAGCGGAGGTCTACGAGCAGTACTTC.

This clone occurred a few times. The chain employs TRBV7-3 and TRBJ2-6; weak D call: TRBD2 (6 bases). Germline CDR1 reads SGHTA; CDR2 reads FQGTGA. V lost 4 bases, J lost 2 bases, and 15 bases lay in between. This CDR3 spans 17 amino acids. The CDR3 nucleotides are TGTGCCAGCAGCTCACGGGGGTTGGAGGCTGGGGCCAACGTCCTGACTTTC. Its protein is CASSSRGLEAGANVLTF. The whole variable domain, remainder taken from reference TRBV7-3 and TRBJ2-6, is GAGVSQTPSNKVTEKGKYVELRCDPISGHTALYWYRQSLGQGPEFLIYFQGTGAADDSGLPNDRFFAVRPEGSVSTLKIQRTERGDSAVYLCASSSRGLEAGANVLTFGAGSRLTVL.